This passage covers 2 T cell receptor beta chains from one sample sequenced in a study of metastatic and nonmetastatic thyroid tumors. All patients were treatment-naive before thyroid surgery. TCRdb re-called the PCR reads via MiXCR. In the table there are around 28,000 clones, around 3.5% of which are singletons. Sequenced material: blood. The receptor set was obtained from a male donor with papillary thyroid cancer or a benign thyroid nodule (not recorded which). Some clones in this sample may be carry-over from other donors' samples.

This clone was counted many times. This clone may be a read error of a much larger clone one base away. The V call is TRBV5-1, the J call TRBJ2-7; 11 bases map to TRBD1. The germline V gene encodes CDR1 SGHRS and CDR2 YFSETQ. The CDR3 runs 14 residues. In DNA, the CDR3 is TGCGCCAGCAGCCGTGGACAGGGGGCGGACGAGCTGTACTTC. Its translation is CASSRGQGADELYF.

In this sample, this clone turned up many times. V usage is TRBV11-2 and J usage is TRBJ2-3; 7 bases align to TRBD1. The CDR3 runs 15 residues. V shed 0 bases and J 4 bases; nucleotides not matched to a gene: 4. From germline, CDR1 is SGHAT and CDR2 FQNNGV. The CDR3 region is CASSLDPGTADTQYF. In DNA form, the CDR3 reads TGTGCCAGCAGCTTAGACCCAGGGACAGCAGATACGCAGTATTTT.